This TCR beta chain was identified during a study of shared clonotypes between healthy human individuals. Study-wide background: Three plates each covered CD4 naive and memory; CD8 naive two, CD8 memory one.

Study findings and constraints: The study found approximately 5% of naive CD4 clonotypes shared across a few donors. Clonotypes shared by all four sorted-subset donors had higher generation probabilities than non-shared clonotypes.

In the source study's methods: ImmunoSEQ yielded junction-only sequences lacking quality scores, so filtering differed. The data were produced by immunoSEQ multiplex PCR, yet TCRdb's version contains in-frame clones alone and is incomplete. V, J and clone size are taken as reported in that table, and D and trimming were inferred from the DNA itself. The repertoire has about 660,000 clones, about 74% of them found once; the top ten carry over 1.5%. The CDR3 length is 15 residues. Deletions cut 6 bases from V and 0 bases from J, with 15 bases between. Looked up from germline, CDR1 is WNHNN and CDR2 is SYGVQD (reference sequence). Note on this clone: Its antigen is not identified.

The specimen was memory CD4+ T cells sorted from blood. Specified subset: CD45RA-negative fraction. V is TRBV10-1 and J is TRBJ2-7; a possible D gene is TRBD2 (6 bases). This receptor was obtained from a woman aged 30 to 39 in good health. The CDR3 sequence: CASRATRISSYEQYF. Written as DNA, the CDR3 is TGCGCCAGCAGAGCGACTAGAATAAGCTCCTACGAGCAGTACTTC.